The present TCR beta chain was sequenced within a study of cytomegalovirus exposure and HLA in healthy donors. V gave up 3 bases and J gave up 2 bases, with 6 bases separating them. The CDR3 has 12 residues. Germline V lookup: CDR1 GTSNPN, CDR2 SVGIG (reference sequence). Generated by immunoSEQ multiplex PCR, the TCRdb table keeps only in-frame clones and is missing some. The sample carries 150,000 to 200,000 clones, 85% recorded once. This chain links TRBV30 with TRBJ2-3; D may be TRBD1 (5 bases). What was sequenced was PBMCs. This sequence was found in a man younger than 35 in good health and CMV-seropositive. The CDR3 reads CAWRGDTDTQYF. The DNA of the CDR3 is TGTGCCTGGAGAGGGGACACAGATACGCAGTATTTT.